Each of the 32 T cell receptor beta chains below was sequenced from the same sample in a study of blood T cell repertoires in COVID-19. Assay used: immunoSEQ multiplex PCR; TCRdb lists only in-frame clones, some missing. The top ten clones hold roughly 2.1% of a sample with 250,000 to 300,000 clones, about 89% of them seen once. The sequenced material came from peripheral blood. The receptors come from a man aged 50-59 years with acute or convalescent COVID-19.

As regards this clone: At one boundary the junction diverges from the germline segment, which might be a read error. This sequence joins TRBV7-7 and TRBJ1-4; 7 nucleotides match TRBD1. Germline V CDR1 and CDR2: SSHAT, FNYEAQ (reference sequence). The CDR3 loop spans 14 amino acids. The CDR3 here is CASSPRGKGEKLFF. CDR3 nucleotide sequence: TGTGCTAGCAGCCCCAGGGGGAAGGGTGAAAAACTGTTTTTT.

J is TRBJ2-7 and V is TRBV11-1; 7 nucleotides agree with TRBD2. Unmatched junction bases numbered 7, after V lost 4 bases and J lost 1 base. Germline CDR1 SGHAT, CDR2 FQDESV (reference sequence). The CDR3 is 15 amino acids. The chain's CDR3 is CASSYQRGLSYEQYF. In nucleotides, the CDR3 is TGTGCCAGCAGCTATCAGCGGGGCCTTTCCTACGAGCAGTACTTC.

The chain employs TRBV7-9 and TRBJ2-1; TRBD2 aligns across 8 bases. The CDR3 spans 18 residues. CDR1 is SEHNR and CDR2 is FQNEAQ in the germline V gene (reference sequence). V lost 4 bases, J lost 3 bases, and 14 bases stayed unmatched. Here the CDR3 reads CASSSPRGSGNHYNEQFF. Written as DNA, the CDR3 is TGTGCCAGCAGCTCCCCCCGAGGTAGCGGGAACCACTACAATGAGCAGTTCTTC. The full variable domain, its missing parts supplied by reference TRBV7-9 and TRBJ2-1, is DTGVSQNPRHKITKRGQNVTFRCDPISEHNRLYWYRQTLGQGPEFLTYFQNEAQLEKSRLLSDRFSAERPKGSFSTLEIQRTEQGDSAMYLCASSSPRGSGNHYNEQFFGPGTRLTVL.

Comments on this clone: Other DNA sequences in this sample translate to the same CDR3. The V gene is TRBV27, the J gene TRBJ1-1; TRBD1 matches 7 bases. J was trimmed by 5 bases and V by 3 bases; bases with no gene match: 3. CDR3 length: 13 residues. Germline V gene data show CDR1 as MNHEY and CDR2 as SMNVEV (reference sequence). This CDR3 is CASSLGRGTEAFF. The CDR3 nucleotides are TGTGCCAGCAGTTTGGGCAGGGGGACTGAAGCTTTCTTT.

The chain has TRBV7-8 and TRBJ1-2; D unclear. CDR1 is SGHVS, CDR2 FQNEAQ, per germline. This CDR3 comprises 14 residues. The ends were cut back, 1 base at V and 6 bases at J, with 12 bases in the middle. CDR3 sequence: CASSLDVTDHGYTF. The CDR3 DNA sequence: TGTGCCAGCAGCTTAGATGTAACTGATCATGGCTACACCTTC.

The chain is built from TRBV7-6 and TRBJ1-6, with a weak D call TRBD1 (6 bases). CDR1 is SGHVS and CDR2 is FNYEAQ in the germline V gene. The CDR3 runs to 16 residues. With 1 base removed from V and 9 bases from J, the gap between germline ends came to 16 bases. The CDR3 is CASSLGQQGDGSPLHF. In DNA, the CDR3 is TGTGCCAGCAGCTTAGGGCAACAGGGTGATGGTTCACCCCTCCACTTT.

A single count supports this clone. The rearrangement links TRBV27 to TRBJ2-7, with 7 positions matching TRBD1. Germline assignment: CDR1 MNHEY and CDR2 SMNVEV (reference sequence). V dropped 4 bases and J dropped 2; count of bases not matched to a gene: 8. This CDR3 is built from 15 residues. The CDR3 DNA reads TGTGCCAGCAGTTGGGGACAGTTGAAGACCTACGAGCAGTACTTC. This gives the protein CASSWGQLKTYEQYF.

The chain employs TRBV4-1 and TRBJ1-5; no definite D call. Germline values: CDR1 MGHRA, CDR2 YSYEKL. There are 13 residues in the CDR3. Deletions cut 0 bases from V and 6 bases from J, with 6 bases between. CDR3: CASSQDRGQPQHF. Here the CDR3 DNA reads TGCGCCAGCAGCCAAGATCGGGGTCAGCCCCAGCATTTT.

The V call is TRBV27, the J call TRBJ2-7; 12 nucleotides agree with TRBD2. After removal of 6 bases from V and 3 bases from J, the junction contained 9 bases not matched to a gene. The CDR3 is made up of 16 amino acids. The germline gives CDR1 MNHEY, CDR2 SMNVEV (reference sequence). The CDR3 DNA is TGTGCCAGCAGGGTTACTAGCGGGGGGTACCACTACGAGCAGTACTTC. It codes for CASRVTSGGYHYEQYF.

The rearrangement joins TRBV19 to TRBJ1-5; 9 bases are shared with TRBD1. CDR1 and CDR2 from the germline V gene are LNHDA and SQIVND (reference sequence). V was clipped by 2 bases and J by 9 bases; unmatched bases: 5. The CDR3 spans 14 residues. CDR3 DNA: TGTGCCAGTAGTATAAGGGACAGGGCCGGGCCCCAGCATTTT. Its translation is CASSIRDRAGPQHF.

Ten or more counts support this clone. The chain links TRBV4-1 to TRBJ1-1, with 8 bases identical to TRBD1. The V segment lost 2 bases and the J segment 7 bases; nucleotides outside the gene matches: 0. The CDR3 extends over 12 amino acids. The germline V gene has CDR1 MGHRA and CDR2 YSYEKL. The DNA for the CDR3 is TGCGCCAGCAGCCAAACAGGGGGTGAAGCTTTCTTT. The encoded protein is CASSQTGGEAFF.

The chain has TRBV5-1 and TRBJ1-2, with 10 bases identical to TRBD1. The trim removed 0 bases at V and 6 bases at J, leaving 5 bases unmatched. Germline lookup yields CDR1 SGHRS and CDR2 YFSETQ. CDR3 size: 15 residues. In nucleotides, the CDR3 is TGCGCCAGCAGCTTGGGCGGACAGGGGGGCGATGGCTACACCTTC. Translated, it gives CASSLGGQGGDGYTF. The whole variable domain, filled in from reference TRBV5-1 and TRBJ1-2, reads KAGVTQTPRYLIKTRGQQVTLSCSPISGHRSVSWYQQTPGQGLQFLFEYFSETQRNKGNFPGRFSGRQFSNSRSEMNVSTLELGDSALYLCASSLGGQGGDGYTFGSGTRLTVV.

The V gene is TRBV5-1, the J gene TRBJ1-1; 7 nucleotides align to TRBD1. Unmatched junction bases numbered 7, after V lost 4 bases and J lost 4 bases. This CDR3 has 14 amino acids. From germline, CDR1 is SGHRS and CDR2 YFSETQ. DNA for the CDR3: TGCGCCAGCAGCGACTCTCAGGGGGGCACTGAAGCTTTCTTT. It yields the protein CASSDSQGGTEAFF.

CDR3 amino acids: CAWSENRVGNTEAFF. The CDR3 DNA sequence: TGTGCCTGGAGTGAAAACAGGGTAGGGAACACTGAAGCTTTCTTT. This chain joins TRBV30 and TRBJ1-1; the D gene is possibly TRBD1 (6 bases). CDR1 and CDR2 (germline): GTSNPN, SVGIG (reference sequence). V lost 1 base to trimming and J lost 1 base, with 13 bases between them. The CDR3 sequence is 15 residues long.

V and J are TRBV4-1 and TRBJ2-5; 7 bases match TRBD1. Germline CDR1 is MGHRA and CDR2 is YSYEKL. Germline trimming cut 3 bases from V and 3 bases from J; bases unmatched to any gene: 7. This CDR3 contains 15 residues. This CDR3 reads CASSHYDRAEETQYF. In DNA form, the CDR3 reads TGCGCCAGCAGCCATTATGACAGGGCCGAAGAGACCCAGTACTTC.

V and J are TRBV29-1 and TRBJ1-1; no reliable D call. CDR1 and CDR2 from the germline V gene are SQVTM and ANQGSEA. This CDR3 spans 16 amino acids. V gave up 3 bases and J gave up 1 base, with 18 bases separating them. The CDR3 coding sequence is TGCAGCGTTGATTCCGCCCGCTGGGGAGGGAACACTGAAGCTTTCTTT. Residues: CSVDSARWGGNTEAFF.

The rearrangement uses TRBV9 and TRBJ2-3; a weak D match, TRBD2 (5 bases). V lost 4 bases, J lost 0 bases, and 9 bases lay in between. Germline V gene lookup returns CDR1 SGDLS and CDR2 YYNGEE. There are 14 residues in the CDR3. CDR3 sequence: CASSTRGSTDTQYF. CDR3 DNA: TGTGCCAGCAGCACCCGCGGGAGCACAGATACGCAGTATTTT. The complete variable domain, with remaining parts taken from reference TRBV9 and TRBJ2-3, reads DSGVTQTPKHLITATGQRVTLRCSPRSGDLSVYWYQQSLDQGLQFLIQYYNGEERAKGNILERFSAQQFPDLHSELNLSSLELGDSALYFCASSTRGSTDTQYFGPGTRLTVL.

The chain is built from TRBV25-1 and TRBJ1-2, with D hard to call. The CDR3 sequence is 14 residues long. The germline V and J ends were trimmed by 5 bases and 4 bases, with 14 bases remaining between them. The germline V gene has CDR1 MGHDK and CDR2 SYGVNS. CDR3 amino acids: CASSREGSVYGYTF. CDR3 sequence (DNA): TGTGCCAGCAGTCGGGAGGGCAGCGTCTATGGCTACACCTTC.

This chain joins TRBV2 and TRBJ2-4; the D is unclear. The germline CDR1 and CDR2 sequences are SNHLY and FYNNEI. V shed 3 bases and J shed 0 bases, with 6 bases lying between them. This CDR3 contains 14 residues. The CDR3 coding sequence is TGTGCCAGCAGTGACCCCAGAGCCAAAAACATTCAGTACTTC. It encodes CASSDPRAKNIQYF.

The gene calls are TRBV11-2 and TRBJ1-6; the D gene is possibly TRBD1 (5 bases). The germline V gene has CDR1 SGHAT and CDR2 FQNNGV. The CDR3 length is 17 residues. The V end was cut by 1 base, the J end by 3 bases, with 13 bases between. CDR3 sequence: CASSLASGGGYNSPLHF. CDR3 bases: TGTGCCAGCAGCTTAGCCTCTGGGGGGGGCTATAATTCACCCCTCCACTTT.

The chain employs TRBV6-6 and TRBJ1-2; no definite D call. Per the germline V gene, CDR1 is MNHNY and CDR2 is SVGAGI (reference sequence). The CDR3 is 14 residues long. Trimming cost V 6 bases and J 4 bases, with 15 bases left between them. The CDR3 spells CASSLPGSPYGYTF. CDR3 nucleotides: TGTGCCAGCAGCCTCCCGGGAAGCCCCTATGGCTACACCTTC.

The chain is built from TRBV7-8 and TRBJ1-1; maybe TRBD1 (5 bases). The germline V and J ends were trimmed by 8 bases and 4 bases, with 14 bases remaining between them. The CDR3 spans 13 residues. From germline, CDR1 is SGHVS and CDR2 FQNEAQ. The chain's CDR3 is CASVQAGGTEAFF. CDR3 coding DNA: TGTGCCAGCGTGCAGGCCGGGGGCACTGAAGCTTTCTTT.

The count of this clone is one. One junction end does not reproduce the germline sequence, and a read error may be involved. The chain employs TRBV7-7 and TRBJ2-5, with D possibly matching TRBD1 (6 bases). The CDR3 spans 16 residues. Germline V gene sequence: CDR1 SSHAT, CDR2 FNYEAQ (reference sequence). The DNA for the CDR3 is TGTGCTAGCAGTTCCCTCAACACAGGGTTCCGAGAGACCCAGTACTTC. It is translated as CASSSLNTGFRETQYF.

The J gene is TRBJ1-3, the V gene TRBV6-1; possible D gene TRBD1, 5 bases. The length of the CDR3 is 16 residues. Trimming cost V 4 bases and J 0 bases, with 13 bases left between them. CDR1 is MNHNS and CDR2 is SASEGT in the germline V gene. This CDR3 reads CASSVGGRYSGNTIYF. The CDR3, as DNA: TGTGCCAGCAGTGTGGGGGGACGTTACTCTGGAAACACCATATATTTT.

The chain employs TRBV5-1 and TRBJ2-5; D uncertain. Germline V gene data show CDR1 as SGHRS and CDR2 as YFSETQ. Trimming left V 2 bases short and J 3 bases short, with 11 bases between. There are 14 residues in the CDR3. CDR3 sequence reads: CASSFDPQEETQYF. CDR3 DNA: TGCGCCAGCAGCTTTGACCCTCAGGAAGAGACCCAGTACTTC.

J is TRBJ2-5 and V is TRBV5-1, with D possibly TRBD2 on 6 matching bases. Germline CDR1 reads SGHRS; CDR2 reads YFSETQ. V was trimmed by 2 bases and J by 4 bases, leaving 12 bases between them. CDR3 length: 14 residues. CDR3 sequence: CASSFAGTGETQYF. The CDR3 coding sequence is TGCGCCAGCAGCTTTGCCGGGACTGGAGAGACCCAGTACTTC.

In this sample, this clone turned up a few times. V usage is TRBV19 and J usage is TRBJ1-3; D is uncertain. This CDR3 has 13 residues. V was clipped by 5 bases and J by 0 bases, with 5 bases between them. CDR1 and CDR2 (germline): LNHDA, SQIVND (reference sequence). This CDR3 is CASSASSGNTIYF. The CDR3, as DNA: TGTGCCAGTAGTGCGTCCTCTGGAAACACCATATATTTT.

The chain couples TRBV30 to TRBJ1-2, with D unresolved. V was clipped by 0 bases and J by 4 bases, with 12 bases between them. This CDR3 has 14 amino acids. Looked up from germline, CDR1 is GTSNPN and CDR2 is SVGIG (reference sequence). The CDR3 nucleotides are TGTGCCTGGAGTGTAGGCCAGGAGGGCTATGGCTACACCTTC. As protein: CAWSVGQEGYGYTF.

The J gene is TRBJ2-1, the V gene TRBV4-2; 13 bases align to TRBD2. CDR3 length: 15 amino acids. J gave up 5 bases and V 4 bases, and 2 bases lay outside the gene matches. Germline CDR1 is LGHNA and CDR2 is YNFKEQ. CDR3 DNA sequence: TGTGCCAGCAGCCCCGGACTAGCGGGGGACAATGAGCAGTTCTTC. Residues: CASSPGLAGDNEQFF.

J is TRBJ1-1 and V is TRBV19; the D gene is possibly TRBD1 (5 bases). The CDR3 has 16 amino acids. From germline, CDR1 is LNHDA and CDR2 SQIVND (reference sequence). Trimming left V 4 bases short and J 1 base short, with 16 bases between. This CDR3 reads CASSKGGATPNTEAFF. The CDR3 nucleotides read TGTGCCAGTAGTAAGGGCGGGGCGACGCCGAACACTGAAGCTTTCTTT. Looking up the rest from reference TRBV19 and TRBJ1-1 gives the full variable domain: DGGITQSPKYLFRKEGQNVTLSCEQNLNHDAMYWYRQDPGQGLRLIYYSQIVNDFQKGDIAEGYSVSREKKESFPLTVTSAQKNPTAFYLCASSKGGATPNTEAFFGQGTRLTVV.

CDR3 sequence reads: CASSQEEGNTGYGYTF. The CDR3 coding sequence is TGCGCCAGCAGCCAAGAAGAGGGGAACACAGGGTATGGCTACACCTTC. This chain connects TRBV4-1 to TRBJ1-2; TRBD1 is a possible D gene (6 bases). Germline V gene data show CDR1 as MGHRA and CDR2 as YSYEKL. Trimming removed 0 bases at V and 5 bases at J, with 16 bases between. CDR3 length: 16 residues.

The genes are TRBV2 and TRBJ2-7; D remains unclear. V was clipped by 4 bases and J by 4 bases, with 5 bases between them. This CDR3 has 11 amino acids. Germline lookup yields CDR1 SNHLY and CDR2 FYNNEI. CDR3 sequence reads: CASSAQYEQYF. CDR3 in DNA: TGTGCCAGCAGTGCCCAGTACGAGCAGTACTTC. The whole variable domain, remainder taken from reference TRBV2 and TRBJ2-7, is EPEVTQTPSHQVTQMGQEVILRCVPISNHLYFYWYRQILGQKVEFLVSFYNNEISEKSEIFDDQFSVERPDGSNFTLKIRSTKLEDSAMYFCASSAQYEQYFGPGTRLTVT.